What follows are 11 T cell receptor beta chains derived from one specimen sequenced in a study of T cell clonality in common variable immunodeficiency. Overall study results and limits: Reportedly, TCR beta sequences from common variable immunodeficiency showed fewer deletions and N-nucleotide insertions.

Their antigens are not known. Only in-frame clones appear in the TCRdb table, and some are missing; sequencing was by immunoSEQ multiplex PCR. The data show some 2,500 clones, with none appearing a single time. What was sequenced was peripheral blood mononuclear cells. Receptors were obtained from a human donor with common variable immunodeficiency.

This clone was picked up many times. The DNA ends 3 residues before the CDR3 does, and the rest of the CDR3 is filled in from the germline J gene. The chain joins TRBV29-1 to TRBJ2-2; D is possibly TRBD2 (5 bases). The CDR3 contains 14 residues. Trimming pared 7 bases from V and 7 bases from J, leaving 19 bases between. CDR1 and CDR2 from the germline V gene are SQVTM and ANQGSEA. The CDR3 loop reads CSAQVGRAVGELFF. The sequenced CDR3 bases are TGCAGCGCCCAAGTAGGCAGAGCGGTCGGGGAG.

This clone is classed as medium-sized (0.01 to 0.1%). The read terminates 3 residues before the CDR3 end, so the remaining end is supplied by the germline J gene. V is TRBV20-1 and J is TRBJ1-1; 9 bases agree with TRBD1. In germline, CDR1 is DFQATT, CDR2 SNEGSKA (reference sequence). The trim removed 6 bases at V and 6 bases at J, leaving 5 bases unmatched. The CDR3 is 12 amino acids. The CDR3 bases that were read are TGCAGTGCGACAGGGGGTGGCTCTGAA. Amino acid sequence: CSATGGGSE. The entire CDR3 sequence reads CSATGGGSEAFF.

This clone was recorded many times. The read finishes 3 residues shy of the CDR3 end, and the germline J gene is used to complete it. J is TRBJ1-2 and V is TRBV7-9; TRBD1 might be the D (5 bases). Per the germline V gene, CDR1 is SEHNR and CDR2 is FQNEAQ (reference sequence). V was clipped by 5 bases and J by 3 bases, with 13 bases between them. This CDR3 is 14 amino acids long. Incomplete CDR3 DNA: TGTGCCAGCAGCCGTGGGGCCATTTACTATGGC. Its protein is CASSRGAIYYG. The whole CDR3 protein reads CASSRGAIYYGYTF.

This clone is labeled medium-sized. The read ends 3 residues early relative to the CDR3; the germline J gene fills the gap. This chain joins TRBV11-2 and TRBJ1-2; TRBD1 agrees at 8 bases. In germline, CDR1 is SGHAT, CDR2 FQNNGV. The ends lost 0 bases at V and 7 bases at J; junction bases unmatched: 4. The CDR3 length is 14 residues. Partial CDR3 DNA: TGTGCCAGCAGCTTAGATCAGGGGGCAGGTGGC. Encoded protein: CASSLDQGAGG. The CDR3, in full, reads CASSLDQGAGGYTF. Based on the CDR3 plus reference TRBV11-2 and TRBJ1-2, the full variable domain is EAGVAQSPRYKIIEKRQSVAFWCNPISGHATLYWYQQILGQGPKLLIQFQNNGVVDDSQLPKDRFSAERLKGVDSTLKIQPAKLEDSAVYLCASSLDQGAGGYTFGSGTRLTVV.

By share, this clone ranks as medium-sized. The read is 3 residues too short to cover the CDR3 end, so that end is filled in from the germline J gene. This chain connects TRBV19 to TRBJ1-2; no clear D gene. CDR3 length: 14 amino acids. V gave up 7 bases and J gave up 4 bases, with 16 bases separating them. Germline V gives CDR1 LNHDA, CDR2 SQIVND (reference sequence). CDR3 DNA (partial): TGTGCCAGTATCAGCAGCGGCATGGGCTATGGC. The encoded protein is CASISSGMGYG. The entire CDR3 protein reads CASISSGMGYGYTF.

This clone has only a few counts. The read terminates 3 residues before the CDR3 end, so the remaining end is supplied by the germline J gene. V usage is TRBV19 and J usage is TRBJ1-2; the match to TRBD1 covers 8 bases. Germline V gives CDR1 LNHDA, CDR2 SQIVND (reference sequence). V lost 5 bases and J lost 5; bases outside the gene matches: 10. This CDR3 is built from 15 residues. Incomplete CDR3 DNA: TGTGCCAGTAGTGGACAGGGACTTGGATCTTATGGC. The encoded protein is CASSGQGLGSYG. The whole CDR3 protein reads CASSGQGLGSYGYTF.

In its sample, this clone is medium-sized. The read halts 3 residues ahead of the CDR3 end, with the missing end drawn from the germline J gene. V and J are TRBV7-8 and TRBJ1-2; weak D call: TRBD1 (5 bases). Trimming pared 11 bases from V and 4 bases from J, leaving 14 bases between. CDR3 length equals 12 residues. Germline loops: CDR1 SGHVS, CDR2 FQNEAQ. The CDR3 protein is CAGYSGAYGYTF. Partial CDR3 DNA: TGTGCCGGATATAGTGGGGCCTATGGC.

By sample share, this clone is medium-sized (0.01 to 0.1%). The CDR3 bases that were read are TGCGCCAGCAACGAAGCTAGCGGGGTTTCCTACGAG. This translates into CASNEASGVSYE. The CDR3 in its entirety is CASNEASGVSYEQYF. J is TRBJ2-7 and V is TRBV5-1, with 9 bases aligning to TRBD2. The CDR3 end falls 3 residues outside the read, so it is completed with the germline J gene. The CDR3 has 15 residues. The ends lost 6 bases at V and 1 base at J; junction bases unmatched: 8. The germline CDR1 and CDR2 sequences are SGHRS and YFSETQ.

This clone has more than one count but fewer than ten. The read gets to within 3 residues of the CDR3 end, and the germline J gene fills in the rest. The chain has TRBV30 and TRBJ2-1; TRBD2 agrees at 8 bases. Germline V gene lookup returns CDR1 GTSNPN and CDR2 SVGIG (reference sequence). The CDR3 is 17 residues long. J gave up 2 bases and V 8 bases, and 17 bases lay outside the gene matches. The covered CDR3 bases are TGTGCCAGCACTCACGGCACGGGGGGGGCCCCCTACAATGAG. It encodes CASTHGTGGAPYNE. The whole CDR3 protein reads CASTHGTGGAPYNEQFF. The complete variable domain, with remaining parts taken from reference TRBV30 and TRBJ2-1, reads SQTIHQWPATLVQPVGSPLSLECTVEGTSNPNLYWYRQAAGRGLQLLFYSVGIGQISSEVPQNLSASRPQDRQFILSSKKLLLSDSGFYLCASTHGTGGAPYNEQFFGPGTRLTVL.

Regarding this clone: From the germline J gene comes the end of the CDR3, since the read stops 3 residues before it. This chain links TRBV18 with TRBJ2-1; possible D gene TRBD1, 5 bases. This CDR3 contains 12 residues. The germline V gene has CDR1 KGHSH and CDR2 LQKENI. Trimming shortened V by 5 bases and J by 5 bases, and 7 bases separated the two germline ends. CDR3 sequence: CASSATDNEQFF. Incomplete CDR3 DNA: TGTGCCAGCTCAGCGACAGACAATGAG.

This clone is medium-sized. From the germline J gene comes the end of the CDR3, since the read stops 3 residues before it. This rearrangement joins TRBV5-1 to TRBJ2-2, with D possibly called TRBD1 or TRBD2 (5 bases each). The CDR3 sequence is 14 residues long. Looked up from germline, CDR1 is SGHRS and CDR2 is YFSETQ. The V end was cut by 9 bases, the J end by 7 bases, with 19 bases between. CDR3 residues: CATAPEPRGGELFF. CDR3 DNA (partial): TGCGCCACCGCGCCTGAGCCGAGGGGCGGGGAG.